This T cell receptor (beta chain) appears in the sequencing data of a study of T cells in Graves' hyperthyroidism and ophthalmopathy. Amplification yielded TCR beta CDR3 regions, with RNA transcripts as the source. The HTBI primer set drove a first-round RT-PCR of the TCR CDR3. TCRdb ran MiXCR on the multiplex PCR reads and lists one entry per CDR3 protein. The sample has 500,000 or so distinct CDR3 sequences, under 20% seen once. Germline loops: CDR1 DFQATT, CDR2 SNEGSKA (reference sequence). This CDR3 contains 18 residues. V lost 1 base and J lost 3, with 24 bases in between. It was uncontrolled infection, other autoimmune disease, pregnancy or lactation that excluded patients. Overall study findings and caveats: Ophthalmopathy, as predicted by the model, came a median approximately 5.9 months after the prediction.

This clonotype was seen more than once but under ten times. Its antigen is as yet unknown. Sequencing used blood. This chain links TRBV20-1 with TRBJ1-1; D ambiguous. The sequence derives from a woman younger than 35 with Graves' ophthalmopathy. CDR3 DNA: TGCAGTGCTAGAGCCGAAGGAACAGCCATTATCGCGTACACTGAAGCTTTCTTT. It translates to CSARAEGTAIIAYTEAFF.